These T cell receptor beta chains were read from a single sample in a study of siplizumab effects on memory and regulatory T cells. Only in-frame clones appear in the TCRdb table, and some are missing; sequencing was by immunoSEQ multiplex PCR. This sample has more than 75,000 clones; around 95% occur once, and the top ten carry around 0.03%. Sequenced: naive CD4+ T cells sorted from blood. The receptors stem from a human donor in good health. Both conserved end residues are trimmed from each CDR3.

>TRBJ1-1|8|TRBV2
ASSESEAF
>TRBJ1-1|12|TRBV6-5
ASSYSTGNTEAF
>TRBJ2-7|9|TRBV20-1
SARESYEQY
>TRBJ2-5|13|TRBV6-1
ASSEGGRGSLAQY
>TRBJ2-2|13|TRBV5-1
ASSLGQGNTGELF
>TRBJ1-5|15|TRBV9
ASSVCLHRGNGKPQH
>TRBJ1-5|12|TRBV2
ASSERLLRRTQH
>TRBJ2-7|12|TRBV5-4
ASSLEGGPYEQY
>TRBJ2-7|11|TRBV30
AWNSGRTYEQY
>TRBJ1-2|11|TRBV10-3
AISGDRVMGYT
>TRBJ2-1|12|TRBV10-3
AISEAEGYNEQF
>TRBJ2-7|13|TRBV6-6
ASSPGTGHLPIDY
>TRBJ1-1|12|TRBV10-2
ASSDRWSATEAF
>TRBJ1-2|12|TRBV9
ASSVDLTRRGYT
>TRBJ2-2|11|TRBV2
ASDGAGTGELF
>TRBJ2-6|15|TRBV21-1
ASTPTRANSGANVLT
>TRBJ1-3|13|TRBV6-6
ASRPGGSSGNTIY
>TRBJ2-1|12|TRBV5-1
ASSLGQAYNEQF
>TRBJ1-4|12|TRBV28
AGRDRGSGEKLF
>TRBJ2-2|13|TRBV2
ASSKGQGVTGELF
>TRBJ2-7|11|TRBV28
ASSLFQRYEQY
>TRBJ2-2|11|TRBV27
ASSLGGIGELF
>TRBJ1-5|13|TRBV11-2
ASSFGTGGGQPQH
>TRBJ1-1|12|TRBV6-1
ASTDLAPTTEAF
>TRBJ2-7|12|TRBV19
ASSIRTGEYEQY
>TRBJ1-1|11|TRBV29-1
SVEGWTNTEAF
>TRBJ2-7|9|TRBV2
ASSEHGEQY
>TRBJ1-3|15|TRBV4-1
ASSPQVTEPTGNTIY
>TRBJ2-2|13|TRBV11-2
ASTGQGAVTGELF
>TRBJ1-2|9|TRBV5-1
ASQGPRGYT
>TRBJ1-3|13|TRBV6-5
ASSYSYGAGNTIY
>TRBJ2-5|11|TRBV5-6
ASSGADQETQY
>TRBJ2-1|14|TRBV11-2
ASSLDWRGSYNEQF
>TRBJ2-4|11|TRBV5-4
ASSLGQKNIQY
>TRBJ2-7|14|TRBV6-5
ASSYSFTGFIYEQY
>TRBJ1-4|8|TRBV20-1
SAPKEKLF
>TRBJ2-4|13|TRBV18
ASSPGRGPENIQY
>TRBJ2-7|14|TRBV4-1
ASSQTPAGGKVGQY
>TRBJ2-7|12|TRBV7-9
ASSLRGGSYEQY
>TRBJ1-2|11|TRBV7-9
ASSQGPNYGYT